A single count supports the clone carrying this T cell receptor (beta chain). Its target is unknown. This sample was included in a study of cytomegalovirus exposure and HLA in healthy donors. Germline loops: CDR1 LNHDA, CDR2 SQIVND (reference sequence). The CDR3 is 15 amino acids. V was pared by 3 bases and J by 2 bases, with 5 bases of the junction left unmatched. Measured with immunoSEQ multiplex PCR; TCRdb has only the in-frame clones, and not every one. The table has about 110,000 clones, about nine tenths seen once. Study conclusions and caveats: Through in vitro validation, three CMV-associated chains were shown to be specific for CMV antigens. Most TCR sequences were uncommon, yet certain public TCRs appeared in many donors.

The V call is TRBV19, the J call TRBJ2-3; 7 bases map to TRBD1. This sequence originates from a woman aged 18-29 years in good health and CMV-seronegative. Sequenced sample: PBMCs. For the CDR3, the DNA is TGTGCCAGTAGTATCGGTACAGGGGTCACAGATACGCAGTATTTT. This sequence encodes CASSIGTGVTDTQYF. Looking up the rest from reference TRBV19 and TRBJ2-3 gives the full variable domain: DGGITQSPKYLFRKEGQNVTLSCEQNLNHDAMYWYRQDPGQGLRLIYYSQIVNDFQKGDIAEGYSVSREKKESFPLTVTSAQKNPTAFYLCASSIGTGVTDTQYFGPGTRLTVL.